This T cell receptor (beta chain) comes out of a study of blood T cell repertoires in COVID-19. Overall study: Some COVID-19 samples were acute and others convalescent; all came from the United States, Italy and Spain. Sources were T cells, B-cell-depleted T cells, or PBMCs; the material itself was cDNA or gDNA.

This CDR3 is 14 amino acids long. Germline trimming cut 9 bases from V and 5 bases from J; bases unmatched to any gene: 8. Per the germline V gene, CDR1 is KGHDR and CDR2 is SFDVKD. Authors' methods: The authors estimated nucleated cell counts from reference gene primer amplification. Libraries were prepared by immunoSEQ multiplex PCR; TCRdb keeps only in-frame clonotypes and omits some of them. V and J calls and clone size are as listed in that table; D and trimming were resolved from the DNA. The sample records more than 95,000 clones, roughly 72% being singletons. The sample comprised peripheral blood. This chain joins TRBV24-1 and TRBJ1-5; 8 nucleotides agree with TRBD1. This receptor was identified in a man aged 55 to 70 with acute or convalescent COVID-19. CDR3 protein: CATQEGQGYQPQHF. The CDR3 DNA reads TGTGCCACCCAAGAAGGACAGGGTTATCAGCCCCAGCATTTT.